This T cell receptor beta chain derives from a study of cytomegalovirus exposure and HLA in healthy donors. This clone is a singleton in its sample. PCR employed 60 Vbeta and 13 Jbeta primers. Clones were sequenced by immunoSEQ multiplex PCR, and TCRdb holds only the in-frame ones, with some missing. The sample records approximately 180,000 clones, 75% to 85% being singletons. This TCR derives from a woman aged 30 to 39 in good health and CMV-seronegative. The sequencing input was PBMCs.

CDR3 region: CASKDRDRETQYF. For the CDR3, the DNA is TGTGCCAGCAAGGACAGGGACCGAGAGACCCAGTACTTC. The V and J genes are TRBV28 and TRBJ2-5; 8 bases align to TRBD1. V gave up 7 bases and J gave up 4 bases; unmatched junction bases: 5. Germline values: CDR1 MDHEN, CDR2 SYDVKM. This CDR3 has 13 residues.